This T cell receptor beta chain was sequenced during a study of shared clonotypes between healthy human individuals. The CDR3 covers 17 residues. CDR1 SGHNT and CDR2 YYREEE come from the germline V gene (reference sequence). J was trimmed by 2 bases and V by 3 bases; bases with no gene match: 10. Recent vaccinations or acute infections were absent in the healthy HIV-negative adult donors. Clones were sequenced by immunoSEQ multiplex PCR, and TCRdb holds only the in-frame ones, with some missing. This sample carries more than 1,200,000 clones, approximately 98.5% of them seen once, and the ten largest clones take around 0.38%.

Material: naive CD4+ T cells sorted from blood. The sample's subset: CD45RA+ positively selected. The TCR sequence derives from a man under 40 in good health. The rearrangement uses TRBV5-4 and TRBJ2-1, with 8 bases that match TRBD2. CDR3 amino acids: CASSYHATGGAYNEQFF. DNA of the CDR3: TGTGCCAGCAGCTACCACGCGACGGGGGGGGCCTACAATGAGCAGTTCTTC.